Described below is a single T cell receptor beta chain sequence and its context. This sample was included in a study of blood T cell repertoires in COVID-19. Method: immunoSEQ multiplex PCR; TCRdb's copy keeps in-frame clones and lacks some. This table has about 99,000 clones, roughly 78% appearing once. The CDR3 is 16 residues long. Germline V CDR1 and CDR2: MRHNA, SNTAGT. The junction had 8 bases not matched to a gene; V was cut back by 4 bases and J by 3 bases. The chain couples TRBV6-4 to TRBJ2-1; 8 nucleotides match TRBD2. The receptor's source is a woman of 80 years or more with active or convalescent COVID-19. The sequencing sample was made of peripheral blood. CDR3 residues: CASSAQTGLGYNEQFF. In DNA, the CDR3 is TGTGCCAGCAGTGCCCAAACGGGACTAGGCTACAATGAGCAGTTCTTC.